This T cell receptor beta chain was retrieved from a study of CD8 T cells in ankylosing spondylitis (dated by TCRdb to between 2016 and 2019). Background for the entire study: The study profiled T cell receptor beta repertoires in healthy donors and ankylosing spondylitis patients to find disease-linked TCR variants. In total, the full study cohort was made up of over a hundred healthy donors and approximately 24 ankylosing spondylitis patients. Peripheral blood was sampled, and synovial fluid was additionally collected from ankylosing spondylitis patients.

The sample was run on an Illumina HiSeq 2500. TCR beta libraries were prepared by quantitative 5'-RACE with molecular barcodes. The original methods were these. To identify disease-linked TCR variants, a new computational method was used, one built on a probabilistic model of VDJ rearrangement. TCRdb's own reprocessing of the public reads used fastp at Q25 and MiXCR and kept productive beta chains. Each record represents a unique CDR3 protein, reported with the most common genes and DNA among its rows. In this record, the V and J calls reflect TCRdb's handling and not the investigators' own analysis. For this sample there are about 220,000 distinct CDR3 sequences; approximately 7.3% appear just once. The ten largest make up about 14% of the sample. In its sample, this clonotype was seen many times. It lacks a known antigen. No much larger clone exists at a distance of one base, and base qualities are not known.

Study-wide conclusions, independent of this receptor: The disease-linked clones were reported as significantly enriched in matched synovial fluid samples from ankylosing spondylitis patients. A TCR beta motif made up of about eight highly homologous amino acid variants appeared to be characteristic of blood from ankylosing spondylitis patients. In peripheral blood, the disease-linked clones were found at relatively low frequencies and had a CD8+ phenotype. Some motif variants had previously been reported in the synovial fluid and blood of reactive arthritis patients, which suggests shared mechanisms of disease initiation.

From cysteine to phenylalanine, the CDR3 is 15 amino acids long. Only the CDR3 region is kept as DNA, spanning 45 bases read in frame from base 1. For CDR1 and CDR2, the germline V gene lists SGDLS and YYNGEE. V lost 0 bases and J lost 7 bases; the stretch between them is 16 bases long. This clonotype was obtained from a male donor with ankylosing spondylitis. The rearrangement joined TRBV9 to TRBJ1-2; possibly the D gene is TRBD1, per 6 matching bases. Sequenced: blood, either unsorted or a sorted T cell fraction (not recorded which). This receptor carries the CDR3 CASSVVERTEAGYTF. The base sequence is TGTGCCAGCAGCGTAGTAGAACGGACAGAAGCTGGCTACACCTTC.